This passage covers 27 T cell receptor beta chains from one sample sequenced in a study of blood T cell repertoires in COVID-19. Method: immunoSEQ multiplex PCR; TCRdb's copy keeps in-frame clones and lacks some. The table has hundreds of thousands of clones, approximately 90% seen once. Sample: peripheral blood. The receptors were gathered from a woman aged 25-40 years with active or convalescent COVID-19.

Note on this clone: Within the sample, other DNA sequences also encode this same CDR3. The chain carries TRBV12-3 or TRBV12-4 and TRBJ2-7; D is possibly TRBD1 (6 bases). This CDR3 spans 13 amino acids. Trimming stripped 3 bases from V and 2 bases from J, with 8 bases between. CDR3 DNA sequence: TGTGCCAGCAGTTTGGACAGAGCCTACGAGCAGTACTTC. Amino acids: CASSLDRAYEQYF.

The chain combines TRBV13 with TRBJ2-7, with 8 bases lining up with TRBD1. The length of the CDR3 is 14 residues. The germline V gene encodes CDR1 PRHDT and CDR2 FYEKMQ (reference sequence). The V and J ends lost 4 bases and 1 base, in that order; junction bases with no gene match: 3. Written as DNA, the CDR3 is TGTGCCAGCAGCTGGGGGACAGGATCCTACGAGCAGTACTTC. As protein: CASSWGTGSYEQYF.

This CDR3 reads CASSQEGGLAISDQETQYF. The DNA of the CDR3 is TGTGCCAGCAGCCAAGAAGGGGGACTAGCGATATCGGACCAAGAGACCCAGTACTTC. The chain uses TRBV3-1 (or the pseudogene TRBV3-2) and TRBJ2-5; the match to TRBD2 covers 10 bases. CDR3 size: 19 residues. From germline, CDR1 is LGHDT and CDR2 YNNKEL (reference sequence). V lost 0 bases to trimming and J lost 0 bases; unmatched junction nucleotides: 10.

The rearrangement joins TRBV10-3 to TRBJ1-1; D is unclear. Germline V lookup: CDR1 ENHRY, CDR2 SYGVKD. This CDR3 is built from 14 residues. Trimming left V 10 bases short and J 8 bases short, with 23 bases between. CDR3 nucleotide sequence: TGTGCCACTAGGACCGGGCGCGGAGGAACGGAAGCTTTCTTT. Amino acid sequence: CATRTGRGGTEAFF.

V and J are TRBV5-1 and TRBJ1-2; TRBD1 is a possible D gene (6 bases). Germline-derived CDR1 and CDR2 are SGHRS and YFSETQ. The V end lost 1 base, the J end lost 4 bases, and 26 bases lay between the germline ends. The CDR3 runs to 19 residues. The CDR3 here is CASSLTPSTRQEGSYGYTF. The CDR3 DNA is TGCGCCAGCAGCTTGACTCCTTCGACCCGACAGGAAGGTTCCTATGGCTACACCTTC.

V is TRBV5-4 and J is TRBJ2-1, with D maybe TRBD2 (7 bases). This CDR3 has 18 amino acids. V lost 0 bases to trimming and J lost 0 bases, with 16 bases between them. The germline V gene has CDR1 SGHNT and CDR2 YYREEE (reference sequence). CDR3 coding DNA: TGTGCCAGCAGCTTGGCCGGGGGGCGGGGGAGCTCCTACAATGAGCAGTTCTTC. It translates to CASSLAGGRGSSYNEQFF.

The chain combines TRBV18 with TRBJ2-7; no clear D. The CDR3 length is 15 residues. Trimming pared 3 bases from V and 0 bases from J, leaving 12 bases between. Germline values: CDR1 KGHSH, CDR2 LQKENI. CDR3: CASSPTPLSSYEQYF. CDR3 in DNA: TGTGCCAGCTCACCTACACCTTTAAGCTCCTACGAGCAGTACTTC.

The genes are TRBV14 and TRBJ2-5; TRBD1 is a possible D gene (6 bases). V dropped 4 bases and J dropped 5 bases, with 11 bases sitting between them. The CDR3 is made up of 13 amino acids. From germline, CDR1 is SGHDN and CDR2 FVKESK. CDR3 region: CASSRDNWETQYF. CDR3 DNA sequence: TGTGCCAGCAGCCGGGACAACTGGGAGACCCAGTACTTC.

The chain joins TRBV5-6 to TRBJ1-5; D remains ambiguous. The CDR3 is 14 amino acids. Germline loops: CDR1 SGHDT, CDR2 YYEEEE. V lost 1 base, J lost 2 bases, and 7 bases lay in between. As DNA, the CDR3 is TGTGCCAGCAGCTTGTGGCAGGGCAATCAGCCCCAGCATTTT. Translation: CASSLWQGNQPQHF.

As regards this clone: Compared with germline, one end of the junction differs, possibly owing to a read error. CDR3 coding DNA: TGTGCCAGCAGTAACGGACTAGCGGTAGCTTTC. Its translation: CASSNGLAVAF. The chain links TRBV6-5 to TRBJ2-7; 10 bases line up with TRBD2. CDR3 length equals 11 residues. Germline V gene lookup returns CDR1 MNHEY and CDR2 SVGAGI.

The chain carries TRBV3-1 (or the pseudogene TRBV3-2) and TRBJ2-2; TRBD1 agrees at 7 bases. The V gene end was trimmed by 3 bases and the J gene end by 6 bases; junction bases not matched to a gene: 19. From germline, CDR1 is LGHDT and CDR2 YNNKEL (reference sequence). The CDR3 runs to 19 residues. The CDR3 sequence is CASSHDPYHQGDRAGELFF. CDR3 coding DNA: TGTGCCAGCAGCCACGACCCATACCACCAGGGGGATCGCGCCGGGGAGCTGTTTTTT.

The rearrangement links TRBV27 to TRBJ2-7, with 12 bases matching TRBD2. The germline V gene has CDR1 MNHEY and CDR2 SMNVEV (reference sequence). Trimming at V came to 1 base and at J to 3 bases, leaving 7 bases not matched to a gene. The CDR3 has 17 amino acids. The DNA for the CDR3 is TGTGCCAGCAGTTTATTGGGGACTAGCGGGCCTTACTACGAGCAGTACTTC. Its protein product is CASSLLGTSGPYYEQYF.

The chain links TRBV27 to TRBJ1-6; 8 nucleotides agree with TRBD1. Germline V gene lookup returns CDR1 MNHEY and CDR2 SMNVEV (reference sequence). This CDR3 has 16 amino acids. After removal of 6 bases from V and 10 bases from J, the junction contained 14 bases not matched to a gene. For the CDR3, the DNA is TGTGCCAGCAGCCAAACATCTACAGGGGGAGTGTCACCCCTCCACTTT. The encoded protein is CASSQTSTGGVSPLHF.

This clone occurred a few times. This CDR3 is also generated by other DNA sequences in the sample. The genes are TRBV6-5 and TRBJ1-1; D possibly corresponds to TRBD1 (6 bases). The CDR3 consists of 12 residues. Germline V gene lookup returns CDR1 MNHEY and CDR2 SVGAGI. Trimming pared 6 bases from V and 2 bases from J, leaving 7 bases between. In DNA form, the CDR3 reads TGTGCCAGCAGCAGGGGAAACACTGAAGCTTTCTTT. This translates into CASSRGNTEAFF.

This clone was found once. This rearrangement joins TRBV30 to TRBJ2-7; D remains unclear. This CDR3 is 12 amino acids long. Trimming pared 1 base from V and 2 bases from J, leaving 6 bases between. Germline loops: CDR1 GTSNPN, CDR2 SVGIG (reference sequence). CDR3 DNA: TGTGCCTGGAGTGACTATCCCTACGAGCAGTACTTC. Protein: CAWSDYPYEQYF.

This chain joins TRBV6-1 and TRBJ1-6; D may be TRBD1 (6 bases). The CDR3 has 15 residues. V was cut by 3 bases and J by 9 bases, with 15 bases left in between. Looked up from germline, CDR1 is MNHNS and CDR2 is SASEGT. In DNA form, the CDR3 reads TGTGCCAGCAGTGAGACCACAGGGCTGGGTTCACCCCTCCACTTT. Translating gives CASSETTGLGSPLHF.

This chain joins TRBV19 and TRBJ2-6; a weak D match, TRBD1 (6 bases). The germline CDR1 and CDR2 sequences are LNHDA and SQIVND (reference sequence). Between the trimmed V and J ends, which lost 9 bases and 0 bases, there was a span of 18 bases. The length of the CDR3 is 17 residues. In nucleotides, the CDR3 is TGTGCCAGCACAACCCGGGACACCCTCTCTGGGGCCAACGTCCTGACTTTC. Residues: CASTTRDTLSGANVLTF.

The chain recombines TRBV4-2 with TRBJ2-5; possible D gene TRBD2, 5 bases. Germline-derived CDR1 and CDR2 are LGHNA and YNFKEQ. V lost 0 bases and J 5 bases, leaving 10 bases between the germline ends. The CDR3 is made up of 14 amino acids. Written as DNA, the CDR3 is TGTGCCAGCAGCCAAGAGCGGGTTTCGGAGACCCAGTACTTC. Protein: CASSQERVSETQYF.

The J gene is TRBJ2-7, the V gene TRBV5-6; 10 positions agree with TRBD1. CDR3 size: 16 residues. The germline V gene encodes CDR1 SGHDT and CDR2 YYEEEE. Trimming took 2 bases from V and 3 from J; bases not matched to a gene: 8. CDR3 DNA sequence: TGTGCCAGCAGCTTTAAGCCGGGACAGGGGATCTACGAGCAGTACTTC. Its protein is CASSFKPGQGIYEQYF. The full variable domain, with the rest looked up from reference TRBV5-6 and TRBJ2-7, is DAGVTQSPTHLIKTRGQQVTLRCSPKSGHDTVSWYQQALGQGPQFIFQYYEEEERQRGNFPDRFSGHQFPNYSSELNVNALLLGDSALYLCASSFKPGQGIYEQYFGPGTRLTVT.

This clone came up once. The chain recombines TRBV9 with TRBJ1-3; TRBD1 aligns across 7 bases. Germline values: CDR1 SGDLS, CDR2 YYNGEE. The CDR3 consists of 15 residues. V lost 4 bases to trimming and J lost 3 bases; unmatched junction nucleotides: 7. CDR3 region: CASSSRGLGGNTIYF. The CDR3, as DNA: TGTGCCAGCAGCTCAAGGGGGCTGGGTGGAAACACCATATATTTT.

The J gene is TRBJ1-1, the V gene TRBV5-6, with D hard to call. The V gene lost 0 bases and the J gene lost 6 bases, with 6 bases spanning the gap. CDR1 is SGHDT, CDR2 YYEEEE, per germline. The CDR3 loop spans 12 amino acids. CDR3 amino acids: CASSLAYAEAFF. CDR3 sequence (DNA): TGTGCCAGCAGCTTGGCTTATGCTGAAGCTTTCTTT.

This chain joins TRBV5-6 and TRBJ2-5; 10 bases are a match to TRBD2. The CDR3 covers 14 residues. Germline lookup yields CDR1 SGHDT and CDR2 YYEEEE. V shed 2 bases, J shed 3 bases, and the junction held 1 base outside the gene matches. CDR3: CASSFLAGEETQYF. The CDR3 bases are TGTGCCAGCAGCTTTCTAGCGGGGGAAGAGACCCAGTACTTC.

The V gene is TRBV7-9, the J gene TRBJ1-4; 8 bases agree with TRBD1. With 4 bases clipped from V and 3 bases from J, the junction kept 4 bases outside the gene matches. From germline, CDR1 is SEHNR and CDR2 FQNEAQ (reference sequence). There are 15 residues in the CDR3. In DNA form, the CDR3 reads TGTGCCAGCAGCTACCAGGGGGCATCTAATGAAAAACTGTTTTTT. It codes for CASSYQGASNEKLFF.

This chain links TRBV4-1 with TRBJ1-2; TRBD1 aligns across 7 bases. The V gene's germline CDR1 is MGHRA and CDR2 YSYEKL. This CDR3 spans 12 amino acids. Trimming removed 7 bases from V and 5 bases from J; junction bases left unmatched: 4. DNA of the CDR3: TGCGCCAGCACCGGGACAGAATATGGCTACACCTTC. Amino acid sequence: CASTGTEYGYTF.

V and J are TRBV19 and TRBJ2-2, with 10 bases fitting TRBD2. Looked up from germline, CDR1 is LNHDA and CDR2 is SQIVND (reference sequence). CDR3 length equals 15 residues. With V trimmed by 3 bases and J by 7 bases, 5 bases remained unmatched. The CDR3 sequence is CASSMLAGENGELFF. The CDR3 DNA is TGTGCCAGTAGTATGCTAGCGGGAGAGAACGGGGAGCTGTTTTTT.

V gene TRBV30 combines with J gene TRBJ1-3, with D perhaps TRBD1 (6 bases). V was shortened by 0 bases and J by 0 bases, with 12 bases between the two germline ends. From germline, CDR1 is GTSNPN and CDR2 SVGIG (reference sequence). The CDR3 sequence is 16 residues long. The CDR3 region has the DNA TGTGCCTGGAGTGTAACAGGGCCTCTCTCTGGAAACACCATATATTTT. Translating it yields CAWSVTGPLSGNTIYF.

The chain recombines TRBV5-1 with TRBJ1-4; 10 bases match TRBD1. Germline V gives CDR1 SGHRS, CDR2 YFSETQ. V lost 4 bases to trimming and J lost 0 bases; unmatched junction nucleotides: 6. CDR3 length equals 17 residues. The CDR3 region has the DNA TGCGCCAGCAGCAGGGACAGGGGAGCCGCAACTAATGAAAAACTGTTTTTT. Encoded protein: CASSRDRGAATNEKLFF. Together with reference TRBV5-1 and TRBJ1-4, the CDR3 gives the full variable domain: KAGVTQTPRYLIKTRGQQVTLSCSPISGHRSVSWYQQTPGQGLQFLFEYFSETQRNKGNFPGRFSGRQFSNSRSEMNVSTLELGDSALYLCASSRDRGAATNEKLFFGSGTQLSVL.